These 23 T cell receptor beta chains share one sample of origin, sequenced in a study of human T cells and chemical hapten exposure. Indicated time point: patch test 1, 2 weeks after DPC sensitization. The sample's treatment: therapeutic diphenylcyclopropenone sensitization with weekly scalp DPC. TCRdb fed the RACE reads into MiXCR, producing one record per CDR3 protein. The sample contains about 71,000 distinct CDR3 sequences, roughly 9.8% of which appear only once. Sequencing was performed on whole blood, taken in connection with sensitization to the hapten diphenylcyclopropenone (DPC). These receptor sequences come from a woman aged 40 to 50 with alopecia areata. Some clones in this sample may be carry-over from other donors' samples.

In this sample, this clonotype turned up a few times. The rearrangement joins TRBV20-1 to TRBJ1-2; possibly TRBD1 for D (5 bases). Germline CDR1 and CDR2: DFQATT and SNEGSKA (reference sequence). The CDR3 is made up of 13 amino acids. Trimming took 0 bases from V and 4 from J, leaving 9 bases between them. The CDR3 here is CSAREGATYGYTF. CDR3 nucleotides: TGCAGTGCTAGAGAAGGGGCCACCTATGGCTACACCTTC.

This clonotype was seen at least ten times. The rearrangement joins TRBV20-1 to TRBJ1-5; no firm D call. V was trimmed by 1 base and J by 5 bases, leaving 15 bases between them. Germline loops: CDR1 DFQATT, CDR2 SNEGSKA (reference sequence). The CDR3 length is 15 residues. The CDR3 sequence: CSARVIGAEYQPQHF. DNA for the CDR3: TGCAGTGCTAGAGTAATTGGAGCGGAGTATCAGCCCCAGCATTTT.

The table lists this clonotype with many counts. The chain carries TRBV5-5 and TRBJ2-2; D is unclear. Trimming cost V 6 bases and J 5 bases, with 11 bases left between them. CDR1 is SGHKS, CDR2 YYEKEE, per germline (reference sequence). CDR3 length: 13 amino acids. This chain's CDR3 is CASNQYRTGELFF. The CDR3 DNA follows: TGTGCCAGCAACCAATACCGGACCGGGGAGCTGTTTTTT.

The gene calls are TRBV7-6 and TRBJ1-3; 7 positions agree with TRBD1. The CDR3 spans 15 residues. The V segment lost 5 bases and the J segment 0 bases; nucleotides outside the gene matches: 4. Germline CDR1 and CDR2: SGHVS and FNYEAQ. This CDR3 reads CASSAGTVSGNTIYF. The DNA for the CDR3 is TGTGCCAGCAGCGCTGGGACAGTCTCTGGAAACACCATATATTTT.

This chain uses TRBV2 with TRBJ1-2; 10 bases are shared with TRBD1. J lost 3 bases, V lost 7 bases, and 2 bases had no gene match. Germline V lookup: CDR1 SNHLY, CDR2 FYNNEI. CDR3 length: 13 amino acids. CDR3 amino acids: CASKGTGDYGYTF. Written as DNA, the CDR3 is TGTGCCAGCAAGGGGACAGGGGACTATGGCTACACCTTC.

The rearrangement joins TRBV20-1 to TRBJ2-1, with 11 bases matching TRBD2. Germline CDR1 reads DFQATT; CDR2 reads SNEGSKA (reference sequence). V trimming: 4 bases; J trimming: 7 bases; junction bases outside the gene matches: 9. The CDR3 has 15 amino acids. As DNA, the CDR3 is TGCAGTGCTACGAGGGGACTAGCGGTCCAGAATGAGCAGTTCTTC. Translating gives CSATRGLAVQNEQFF.

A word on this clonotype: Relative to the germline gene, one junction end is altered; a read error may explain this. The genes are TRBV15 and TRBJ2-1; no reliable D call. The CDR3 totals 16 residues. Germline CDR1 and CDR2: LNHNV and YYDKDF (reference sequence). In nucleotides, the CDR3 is TGTGCCACCAGCAAACCGAAGAGCACCTCCTACAATGAGCAGTGCTTC. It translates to CATSKPKSTSYNEQCF.

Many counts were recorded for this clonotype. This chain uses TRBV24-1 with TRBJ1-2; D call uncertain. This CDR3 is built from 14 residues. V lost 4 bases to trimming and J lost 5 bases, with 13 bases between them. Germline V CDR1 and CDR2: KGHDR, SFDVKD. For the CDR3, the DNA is TGTGCCACCAGTGACTATGATTGGGCATATGGCTACACCTTC. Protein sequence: CATSDYDWAYGYTF.

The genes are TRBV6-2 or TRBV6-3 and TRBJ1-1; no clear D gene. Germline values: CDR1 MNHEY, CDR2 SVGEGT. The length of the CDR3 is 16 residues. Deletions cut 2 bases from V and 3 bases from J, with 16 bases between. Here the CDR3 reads CASSYPNSYWDTEAFF. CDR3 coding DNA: TGTGCCAGCAGTTACCCTAACTCGTATTGGGACACTGAAGCTTTCTTT.

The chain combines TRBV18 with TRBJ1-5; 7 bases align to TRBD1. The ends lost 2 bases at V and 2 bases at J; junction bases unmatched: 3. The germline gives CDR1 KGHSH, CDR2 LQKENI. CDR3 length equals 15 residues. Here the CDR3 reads CASSPSGQGNQPQHF. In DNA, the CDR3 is TGTGCCAGCTCACCATCCGGACAGGGCAATCAGCCCCAGCATTTT.

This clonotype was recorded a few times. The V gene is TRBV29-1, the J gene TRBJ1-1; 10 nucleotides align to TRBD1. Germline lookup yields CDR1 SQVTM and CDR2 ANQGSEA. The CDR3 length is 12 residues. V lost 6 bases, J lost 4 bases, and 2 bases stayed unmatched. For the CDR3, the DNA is TGCAGCGTGGGACAGGGGCGCACTGAAGCTTTCTTT. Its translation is CSVGQGRTEAFF.

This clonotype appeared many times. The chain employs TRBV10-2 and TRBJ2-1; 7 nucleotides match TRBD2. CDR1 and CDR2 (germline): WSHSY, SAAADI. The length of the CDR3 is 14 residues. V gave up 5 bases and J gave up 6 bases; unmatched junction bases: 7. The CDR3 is CASSRGGGGNEQFF. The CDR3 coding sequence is TGCGCCAGCAGTCGAGGCGGGGGAGGCAATGAGCAGTTCTTC.

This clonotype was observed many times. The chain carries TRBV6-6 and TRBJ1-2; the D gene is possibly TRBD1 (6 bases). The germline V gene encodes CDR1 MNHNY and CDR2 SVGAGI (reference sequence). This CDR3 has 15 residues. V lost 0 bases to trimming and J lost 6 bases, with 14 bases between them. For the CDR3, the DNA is TGTGCCAGCAGTTACTCGTGGTCCAGGGGAGATGGCTACACCTTC. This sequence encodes CASSYSWSRGDGYTF.

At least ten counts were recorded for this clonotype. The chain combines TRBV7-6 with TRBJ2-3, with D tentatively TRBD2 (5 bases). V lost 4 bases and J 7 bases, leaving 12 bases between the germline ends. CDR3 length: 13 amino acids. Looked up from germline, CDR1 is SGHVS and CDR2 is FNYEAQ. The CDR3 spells CASSWTSGNTQYF. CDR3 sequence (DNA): TGTGCCAGCAGCTGGACCTCGGGGAATACGCAGTATTTT. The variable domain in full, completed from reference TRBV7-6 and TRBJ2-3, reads GAGVSQSPRYKVTKRGQDVALRCDPISGHVSLYWYRQALGQGPEFLTYFNYEAQQDKSGLPNDRFSAERPEGSISTLTIQRTEQRDSAMYRCASSWTSGNTQYFGPGTRLTVL.

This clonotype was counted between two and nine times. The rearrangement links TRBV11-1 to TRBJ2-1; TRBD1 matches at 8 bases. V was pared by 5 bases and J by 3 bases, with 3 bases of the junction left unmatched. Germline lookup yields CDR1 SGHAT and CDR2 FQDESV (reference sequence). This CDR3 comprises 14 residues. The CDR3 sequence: CASSHTGGYNEQFF. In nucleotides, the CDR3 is TGTGCCAGCAGCCATACAGGGGGCTACAATGAGCAGTTCTTC. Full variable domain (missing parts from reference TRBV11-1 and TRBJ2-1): EAEVAQSPRYKITEKSQAVAFWCDPISGHATLYWYRQILGQGPELLVQFQDESVVDDSQLPKDRFSAERLKGVDSTLKIQPAELGDSAMYLCASSHTGGYNEQFFGPGTRLTVL.

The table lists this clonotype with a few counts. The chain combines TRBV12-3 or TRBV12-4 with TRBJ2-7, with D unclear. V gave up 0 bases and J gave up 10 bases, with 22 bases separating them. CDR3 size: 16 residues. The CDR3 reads CASSLARRSDKTLQYF. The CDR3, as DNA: TGTGCCAGCAGTTTAGCTCGTAGGAGCGACAAGACTTTACAGTACTTC.

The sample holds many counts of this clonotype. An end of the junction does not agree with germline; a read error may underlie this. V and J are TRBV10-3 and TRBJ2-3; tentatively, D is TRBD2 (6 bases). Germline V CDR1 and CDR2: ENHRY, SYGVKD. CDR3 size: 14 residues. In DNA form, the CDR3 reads TGTGCCATCAGCGAGTGGGGGGACACAGATACGCAGTATTTT. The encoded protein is CAISEWGDTDTQYF.

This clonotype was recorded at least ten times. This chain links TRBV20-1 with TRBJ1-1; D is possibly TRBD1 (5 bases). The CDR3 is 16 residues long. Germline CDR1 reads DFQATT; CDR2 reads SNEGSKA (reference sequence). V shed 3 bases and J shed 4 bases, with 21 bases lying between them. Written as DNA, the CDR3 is TGCAGTGCTAGTGGCATTCGGGGAAGTGGGGCCACTGAAGCTTTCTTT. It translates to CSASGIRGSGATEAFF.

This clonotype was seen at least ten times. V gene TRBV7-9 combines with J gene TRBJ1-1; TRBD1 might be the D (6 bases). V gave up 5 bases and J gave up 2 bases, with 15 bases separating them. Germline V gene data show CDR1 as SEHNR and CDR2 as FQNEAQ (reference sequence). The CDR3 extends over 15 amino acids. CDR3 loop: CASSRLQGKNTEAFF. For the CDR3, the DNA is TGTGCCAGCAGCCGCTTACAGGGTAAAAACACTGAAGCTTTCTTT.

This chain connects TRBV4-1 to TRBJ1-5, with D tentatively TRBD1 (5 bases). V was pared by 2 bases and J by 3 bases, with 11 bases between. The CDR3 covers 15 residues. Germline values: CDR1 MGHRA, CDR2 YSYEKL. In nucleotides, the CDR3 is TGCGCCAGCAGCCAAAGGGAGGGGCCCAATCAGCCCCAGCATTTT. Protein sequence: CASSQREGPNQPQHF.

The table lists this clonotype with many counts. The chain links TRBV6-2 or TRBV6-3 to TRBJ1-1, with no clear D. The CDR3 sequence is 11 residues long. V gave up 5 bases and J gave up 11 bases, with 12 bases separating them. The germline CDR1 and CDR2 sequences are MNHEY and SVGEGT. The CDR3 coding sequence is TGTGCCAGCAGTACCACGAGTGGGGCTTTCTTT. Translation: CASSTTSGAFF.

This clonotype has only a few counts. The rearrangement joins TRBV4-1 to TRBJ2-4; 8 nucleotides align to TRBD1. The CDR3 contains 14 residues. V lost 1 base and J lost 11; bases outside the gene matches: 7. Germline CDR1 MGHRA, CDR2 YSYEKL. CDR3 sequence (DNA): TGCGCCAGCAGCCAAGTCGGGACAGGCCCCCTTCAGTACTTC. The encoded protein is CASSQVGTGPLQYF.

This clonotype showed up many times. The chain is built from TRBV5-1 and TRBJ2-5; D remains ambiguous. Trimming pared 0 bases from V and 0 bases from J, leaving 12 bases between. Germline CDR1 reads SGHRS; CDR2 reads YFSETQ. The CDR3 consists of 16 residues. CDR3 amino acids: CASSLAGRTHQETQYF. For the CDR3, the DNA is TGCGCCAGCAGCTTGGCCGGAAGAACCCACCAAGAGACCCAGTACTTC.